This note documents a single TCR beta chain sequence. Its cognate antigen has yet to be identified. No much larger clone exists at a distance of one base, and base qualities are not known. Library creation used RT-PCR. Sequencing relied on an Illumina HiSeq 2500. TCRdb trimmed the raw reads at Q25, called clones with MiXCR and kept productive beta chains. Duplicate CDR3 protein sequences are folded into a single record with the most common DNA and genes. The sample contains over 800,000 distinct CDR3 sequences, less than 25% of them found a single time. Clones ranked in the top ten supply about a tenth of the sample. The germline V gene provides CDR1 SGHVS and CDR2 FQNEAQ. Including cysteine and phenylalanine, the CDR3 has 13 amino acids. Only the CDR3 DNA stays, 39 bases, in frame from base 1. V has 5 bases trimmed and J has 6 bases trimmed; junction bases matching no gene number 4. The sample originates from a study of response to subunit inactivated influenza vaccine (dated by TCRdb to about 2018). With respect to the entire study: Deep quantitative T cell receptor repertoire profiling was used in the study to track responses to a trivalent subunit inactivated influenza vaccine.

What the authors observed across the whole study: It was suggested by the authors that each seasonal influenza vaccination may recruit only a limited number of new T cells.

The sequence was obtained from a man in his fifties who received an inactivated influenza vaccine. Donor details come from another sample of the same person, matched by shared clones. The sequence links TRBV7-8 to TRBJ2-1, with TRBD2 identical over 7 junction bases. The specimen was PBMCs from blood, collected more than 4 days after vaccination. Here is the DNA: TGTGCCAGCAGCGTCGGGACTACCAATGAGCAGTTCTTC. It encodes CASSVGTTNEQFF.